This T cell receptor (beta chain) comes out of a study of blood T cell repertoires in COVID-19. For the study at large: The cDNA or gDNA used as material had been derived from T cells, B-cell-depleted T cells, or PBMCs.

Original methodology: Scientists estimated how many nucleated cells there were by amplifying reference gene primers. Sequenced by immunoSEQ multiplex PCR; TCRdb stores in-frame clones only, minus some. Clone size and V and J calls were adopted from that table, with D and trimming inferred from the DNA. The repertoire includes about 140,000 clones, over 70% of them detected once, and 3% to 4.5% sits in the top ten. The source is a man between 65 and 79 years old who had recovered from COVID-19. Sequenced: peripheral blood.

The CDR3 sequence: CASRGLAAYNEQFF. CDR3 in DNA: TGTGCCAGCAGGGGACTAGCGGCATACAATGAGCAGTTCTTC. The chain couples TRBV27 to TRBJ2-1; TRBD2 matches 11 bases. There are 14 residues in the CDR3. Germline assignment: CDR1 MNHEY and CDR2 SMNVEV (reference sequence). Trimming removed 6 bases from V and 4 bases from J; junction bases left unmatched: 2.